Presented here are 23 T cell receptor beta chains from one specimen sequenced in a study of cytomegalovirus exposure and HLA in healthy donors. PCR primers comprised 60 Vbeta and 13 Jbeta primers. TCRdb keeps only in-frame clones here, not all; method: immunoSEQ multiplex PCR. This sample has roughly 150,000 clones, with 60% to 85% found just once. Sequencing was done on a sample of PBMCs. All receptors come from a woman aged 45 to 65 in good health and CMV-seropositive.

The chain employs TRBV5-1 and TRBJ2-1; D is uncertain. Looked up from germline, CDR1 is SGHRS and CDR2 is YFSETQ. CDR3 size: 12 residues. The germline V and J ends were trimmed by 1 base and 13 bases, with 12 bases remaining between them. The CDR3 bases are TGCGCCAGCAGCTTGACTGAGGAATTACAGTTCTTC. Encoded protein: CASSLTEELQFF.

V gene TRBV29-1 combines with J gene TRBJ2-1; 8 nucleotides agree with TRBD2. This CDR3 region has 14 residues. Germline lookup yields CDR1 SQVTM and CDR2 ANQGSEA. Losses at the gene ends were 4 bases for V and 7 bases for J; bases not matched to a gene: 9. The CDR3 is CSVAPFSGMNEQFF. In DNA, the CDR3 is TGCAGCGTTGCCCCGTTTAGCGGGATGAATGAGCAGTTCTTC.

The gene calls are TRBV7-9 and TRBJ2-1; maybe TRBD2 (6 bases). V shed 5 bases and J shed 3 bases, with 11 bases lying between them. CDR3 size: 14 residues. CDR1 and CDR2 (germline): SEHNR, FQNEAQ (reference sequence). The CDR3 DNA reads TGTGCCAGCAGCGTCCTGACTAGCTACAATGAGCAGTTCTTC. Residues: CASSVLTSYNEQFF.

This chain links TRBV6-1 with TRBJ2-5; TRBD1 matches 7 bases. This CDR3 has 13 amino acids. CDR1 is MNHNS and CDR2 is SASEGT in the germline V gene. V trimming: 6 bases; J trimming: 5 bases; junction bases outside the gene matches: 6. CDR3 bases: TGTGCCAGCAGAAAACAGGGGCTTGAGACCCAGTACTTC. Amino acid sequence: CASRKQGLETQYF.

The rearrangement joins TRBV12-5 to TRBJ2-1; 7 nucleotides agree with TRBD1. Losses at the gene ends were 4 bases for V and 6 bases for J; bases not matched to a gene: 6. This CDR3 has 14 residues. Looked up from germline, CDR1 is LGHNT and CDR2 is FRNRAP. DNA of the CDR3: TGTGCTAGTGGTTCCGGGACAGTACTCAATGAGCAGTTCTTC. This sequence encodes CASGSGTVLNEQFF.

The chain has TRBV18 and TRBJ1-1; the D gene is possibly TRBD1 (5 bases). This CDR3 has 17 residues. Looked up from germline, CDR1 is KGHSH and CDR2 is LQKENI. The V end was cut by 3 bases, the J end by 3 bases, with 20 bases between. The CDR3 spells CASSPPGQGGSYTEAFF. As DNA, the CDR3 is TGTGCCAGCTCACCGCCCGGACAAGGTGGGTCATACACTGAAGCTTTCTTT.

This CDR3 reads CASSPSAGGPTDTQYF. The CDR3 region has the DNA TGCGCCAGCAGCCCATCAGCGGGGGGCCCCACAGATACGCAGTATTTT. The gene calls are TRBV5-1 and TRBJ2-3, with TRBD2 matching over 9 bases. This CDR3 is 16 amino acids long. V lost 4 bases to trimming and J lost 2 bases; unmatched junction nucleotides: 8. Germline CDR1 and CDR2: SGHRS and YFSETQ.

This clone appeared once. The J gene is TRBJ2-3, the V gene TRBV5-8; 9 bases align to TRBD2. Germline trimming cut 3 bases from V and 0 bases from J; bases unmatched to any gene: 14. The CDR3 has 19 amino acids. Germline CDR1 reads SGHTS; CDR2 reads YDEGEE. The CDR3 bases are TGTGCCAGCAGCTGGGGGAACGAAGCGGGGGGCAGAAGCACAGATACGCAGTATTTT. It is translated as CASSWGNEAGGRSTDTQYF.

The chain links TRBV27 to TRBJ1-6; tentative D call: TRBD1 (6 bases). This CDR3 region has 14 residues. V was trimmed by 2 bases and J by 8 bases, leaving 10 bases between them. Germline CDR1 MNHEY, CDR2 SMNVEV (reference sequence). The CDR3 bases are TGTGCCAGCAGTTTAAACAGGGCCGATTCACCCCTCCACTTT. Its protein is CASSLNRADSPLHF.

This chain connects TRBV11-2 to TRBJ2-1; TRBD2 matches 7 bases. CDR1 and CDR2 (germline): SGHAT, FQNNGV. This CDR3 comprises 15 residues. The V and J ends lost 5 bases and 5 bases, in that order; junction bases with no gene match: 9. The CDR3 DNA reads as TGTGCCAGCAGCCGGGGGGAGCGAACGAACAATGAGCAGTTCTTC. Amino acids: CASSRGERTNNEQFF.

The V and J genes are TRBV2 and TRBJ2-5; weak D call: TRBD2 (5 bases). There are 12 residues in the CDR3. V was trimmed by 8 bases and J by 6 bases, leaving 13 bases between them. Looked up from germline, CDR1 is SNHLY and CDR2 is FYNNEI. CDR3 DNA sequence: TGTGCCAGCGGACCTGGAGGTCAGACCCAGTACTTC. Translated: CASGPGGQTQYF.

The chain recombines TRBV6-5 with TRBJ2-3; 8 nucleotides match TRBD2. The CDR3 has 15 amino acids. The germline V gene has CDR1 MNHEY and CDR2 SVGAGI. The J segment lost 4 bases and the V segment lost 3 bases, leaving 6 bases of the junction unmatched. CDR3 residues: CASSYEAGVSDTQYF. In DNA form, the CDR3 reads TGTGCCAGCAGTTATGAAGCGGGGGTTTCAGATACGCAGTATTTT.

This CDR3 reads CASSLGGRSSYEQYF. CDR3 nucleotides: TGTGCCAGCAGCTTGGGAGGGAGATCGAGCTACGAGCAGTACTTC. The chain joins TRBV5-6 to TRBJ2-5, with D possibly matching TRBD2 (5 bases). The J call may not be correct, given that the DNA end is closer to TRBJ2-7. The CDR3 is made up of 15 amino acids. Germline V gives CDR1 SGHDT, CDR2 YYEEEE.

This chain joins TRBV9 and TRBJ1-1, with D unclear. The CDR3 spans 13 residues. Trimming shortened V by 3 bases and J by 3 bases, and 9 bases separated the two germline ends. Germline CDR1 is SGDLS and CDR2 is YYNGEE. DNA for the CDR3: TGTGCCAGCAGCGCATATCGGGACACTGAAGCTTTCTTT. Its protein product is CASSAYRDTEAFF.

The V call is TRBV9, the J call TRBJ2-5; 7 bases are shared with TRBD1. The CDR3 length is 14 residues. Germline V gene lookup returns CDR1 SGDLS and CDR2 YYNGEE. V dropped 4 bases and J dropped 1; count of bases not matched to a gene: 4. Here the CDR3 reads CASSLAGGQETQYF. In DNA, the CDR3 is TGTGCCAGCAGCCTAGCAGGGGGCCAAGAGACCCAGTACTTC.

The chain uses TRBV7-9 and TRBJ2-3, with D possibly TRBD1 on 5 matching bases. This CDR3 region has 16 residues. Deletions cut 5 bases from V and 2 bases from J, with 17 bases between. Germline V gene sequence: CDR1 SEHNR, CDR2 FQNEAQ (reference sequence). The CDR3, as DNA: TGTGCCAGCAGCCCGGACCAGGGTATCCTCACAGATACGCAGTATTTT. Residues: CASSPDQGILTDTQYF. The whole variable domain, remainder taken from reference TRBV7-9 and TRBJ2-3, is DTGVSQNPRHKITKRGQNVTFRCDPISEHNRLYWYRQTLGQGPEFLTYFQNEAQLEKSRLLSDRFSAERPKGSFSTLEIQRTEQGDSAMYLCASSPDQGILTDTQYFGPGTRLTVL.

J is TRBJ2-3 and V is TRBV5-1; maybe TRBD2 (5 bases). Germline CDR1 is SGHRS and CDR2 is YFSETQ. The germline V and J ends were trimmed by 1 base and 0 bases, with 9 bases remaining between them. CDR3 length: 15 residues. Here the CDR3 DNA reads TGCGCCAGCAGCTTGACTAGTGCTAGCACAGATACGCAGTATTTT. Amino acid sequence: CASSLTSASTDTQYF.

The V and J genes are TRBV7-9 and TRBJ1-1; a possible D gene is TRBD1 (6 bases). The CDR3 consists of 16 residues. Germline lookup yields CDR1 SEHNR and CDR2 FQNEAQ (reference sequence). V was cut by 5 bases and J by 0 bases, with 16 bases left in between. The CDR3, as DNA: TGTGCCAGCAGCACACAACAGGGACCTATGAACACTGAAGCTTTCTTT. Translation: CASSTQQGPMNTEAFF. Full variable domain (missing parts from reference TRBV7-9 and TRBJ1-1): DTGVSQNPRHKITKRGQNVTFRCDPISEHNRLYWYRQTLGQGPEFLTYFQNEAQLEKSRLLSDRFSAERPKGSFSTLEIQRTEQGDSAMYLCASSTQQGPMNTEAFFGQGTRLTVV.

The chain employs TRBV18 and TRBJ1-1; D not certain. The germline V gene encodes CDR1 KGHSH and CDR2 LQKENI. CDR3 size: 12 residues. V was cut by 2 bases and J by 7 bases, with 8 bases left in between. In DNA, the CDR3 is TGTGCCAGCTCACCAGGCCGGGGTGAAGCTTTCTTT. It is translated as CASSPGRGEAFF.

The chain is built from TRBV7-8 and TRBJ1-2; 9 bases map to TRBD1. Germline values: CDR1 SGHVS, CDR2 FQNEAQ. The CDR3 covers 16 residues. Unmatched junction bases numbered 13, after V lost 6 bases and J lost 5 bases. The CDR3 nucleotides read TGTGCCAGCAGTCCGGGACAGGGTAATCCAAGTTATGGCTACACCTTC. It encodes CASSPGQGNPSYGYTF.

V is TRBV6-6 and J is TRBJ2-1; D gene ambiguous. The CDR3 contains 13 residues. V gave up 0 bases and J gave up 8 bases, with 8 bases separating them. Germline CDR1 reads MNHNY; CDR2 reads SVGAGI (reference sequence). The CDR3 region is CASSYSTGDEQFF. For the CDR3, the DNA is TGTGCCAGCAGTTACTCGACCGGAGATGAGCAGTTCTTC.

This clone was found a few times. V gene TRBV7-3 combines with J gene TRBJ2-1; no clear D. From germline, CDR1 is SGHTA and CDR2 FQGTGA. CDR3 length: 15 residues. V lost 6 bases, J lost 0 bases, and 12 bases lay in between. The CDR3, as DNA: TGTGCCAGCAGACAAACCCCTAGCTCCTACAATGAGCAGTTCTTC. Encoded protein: CASRQTPSSYNEQFF.

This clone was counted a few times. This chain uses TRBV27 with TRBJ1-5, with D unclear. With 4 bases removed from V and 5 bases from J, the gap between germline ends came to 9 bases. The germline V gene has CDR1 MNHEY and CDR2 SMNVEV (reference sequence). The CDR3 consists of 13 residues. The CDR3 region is CASSSMRDQPQHF. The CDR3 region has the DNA TGTGCCAGCAGTTCGATGAGGGATCAGCCCCAGCATTTT.